This T cell receptor beta chain stems from a study of regulatory T cells in long-lasting Graves disease. This clonotype occurred a few times. Its antigen is not identified. General study findings and limits: Those with persistent disease had in common more public clonotypes (2,741) than new patients (approximately 990).

CDR3-region Arm-PCR and iRepertoire HTBI primers produced the TCR beta libraries. Each CDR3 protein gets one entry after TCRdb re-called the multiplex PCR reads with MiXCR. The table shows approximately 350,000 distinct CDR3 sequences, with roughly 25% occurring only once. Documented time point: persistent/refractory GD, antithyroid drugs over 5 years with positive TRAb. Isolated PBMC RNA provided the starting material for the TCR library. The sequencing here drew on peripheral blood mononuclear cells (PBMCs), taken when the disease was refractory, from a patient treated with antithyroid drugs. The receptor's source is a middle-aged woman with Graves disease.

Written as DNA, the CDR3 is TGTGCCAGCCAGCGACAGGGCGGAAACTATGGCTACACCTTC. Protein product: CASQRQGGNYGYTF. V usage is TRBV7-9 and J usage is TRBJ1-2; 7 bases map to TRBD1. V lost 8 bases to trimming and J lost 2 bases; unmatched junction nucleotides: 8. Germline CDR1 SEHNR, CDR2 FQNEAQ (reference sequence). This CDR3 contains 14 residues.